A selection of T cell receptor beta chains follows, all from one sample in a study of blood T cell repertoires in COVID-19. Produced via immunoSEQ multiplex PCR; TCRdb's table is partial and in-frame only. The top ten hold 4% to 4.5% of the sample, which has about 140,000 clones, just under 90% seen once. The sequenced sample consisted of peripheral blood. The receptors derive from a woman in her 40s with acute or convalescent COVID-19. Each CDR3 is given with its conserved first and last residue. The D gene is left open where the match is weak. Clone size is not always given. Where it is, it says once, few, many or a class for expanded clones.

>TRBD1|TRBV10-3|TRBJ1-3|NA
TGTGCCATCAGCCGGACAGGGCCTGGAAACACCATATATTTT
CAISRTGPGNTIYF
>TRBD2|TRBV19|TRBJ2-1|NA
TGTGCCAGTAGCCCGACTAGCGGGGTGTACAATGAGCAGTTCTTC
CASSPTSGVYNEQFF
>NA|TRBV14|TRBJ2-1|NA
TGTGCCAGCAGCCAAGATTTGGGGGGAACGGCCTACAATGAGCAGTTCTTC
CASSQDLGGTAYNEQFF
>NA|TRBV4-1|TRBJ2-2|once
TGCGCCAGCAGCCAAGAGAGTCCTAGACTAGTCACCGGGGAGCTGTTTTTT
CASSQESPRLVTGELFF
>TRBD1|TRBV10-3|TRBJ1-1|few
TGTGCCATCAGTGAACAACAGGGGAAGGGGCACACTGAAGCTTTCTTT
CAISEQQGKGHTEAFF
>NA|TRBV4-3|TRBJ1-2|NA
TGCGCCAGCAGCCAAGAACTTGGCAGGCCCAACTATGGCTACACCTTC
CASSQELGRPNYGYTF
>TRBD2|TRBV5-4|TRBJ2-1|NA
TGTGCCAGCAGCCCCCCGGGACTAGCGGGAGACGAGCAGTTCTTC
CASSPPGLAGDEQFF
>TRBD1|TRBV10-3|TRBJ2-1|NA
TGTGCCATCAGTATACAGGGGGCTGAGCAGTTCTTC
CAISIQGAEQFF
>TRBD2|TRBV6-2/TRBV6-3|TRBJ2-2|NA
TGTGCCAGCAGTTACTCGAATAAGCGGGGAAACACCGGGGAGCTGTTTTTT
CASSYSNKRGNTGELFF
>TRBD1|TRBV30|TRBJ2-7|NA
TGTGCCTGGAGGGGGACAGGGGCCCCAGTCGAGCAGTACTTC
CAWRGTGAPVEQYF
>TRBD2|TRBV10-3|TRBJ2-1|NA
TGTGCCACTCGGGGGCTAGCGGGGGACTCCTACAATGAGCAGTTCTTC
CATRGLAGDSYNEQFF
>TRBD2|TRBV5-1|TRBJ2-5|NA
TGCGCCAGCAGCTTGGAGACTAGCGGGTACCAAGAGACCCAGTACTTC
CASSLETSGYQETQYF
>TRBD1|TRBV6-1|TRBJ2-2|NA
TGTGCCAGCAGTGAGGGACAGGGTGTTCCCGGGGAGCTGTTTTTT
CASSEGQGVPGELFF
>NA|TRBV6-2/TRBV6-3|TRBJ1-3|NA
TGTGCCAGCAGTTCCGACGGCAGGTCGGGAAACACCATATATTTT
CASSSDGRSGNTIYF
>NA|TRBV29-1|TRBJ1-1|NA
TGCAGCGTTTTCCCATTCGGGGACACTGAAGCTTTCTTT
CSVFPFGDTEAFF
>NA|TRBV13|TRBJ1-4|NA
TGTGCCAGCAGCCTAGTAGCTCGAGCCGGGACTTATGAAAAACTGTTTTTT
CASSLVARAGTYEKLFF
>TRBD2|TRBV9|TRBJ2-3|NA
TGTGCCAGCAGCGTAATCGGACTAGCGGGGGCAGATACGCAGTATTTT
CASSVIGLAGADTQYF
>NA|TRBV7-7|TRBJ1-6|NA
TGTGCCAGCAGCTTAGTTCTGAGCTCCTATAATTCACCCCTCCACTTT
CASSLVLSSYNSPLHF
>TRBD1|TRBV5-1|TRBJ1-4|NA
TGCGCCAGCAGCTTGGCCACAGGGGCGAGTGAAAAACTGTTTTTT
CASSLATGASEKLFF
>TRBD2|TRBV3-1/TRBV3-2|TRBJ2-1|NA
TGTGCCAGCAGCCAACTTGACGGACTAGCGACAAAGTACAATGAGCAGTTCTTC
CASSQLDGLATKYNEQFF
>NA|TRBV28|TRBJ1-5|NA
TGTGCCAGCAGTTTCGGAGATAGCAATCAGCCCCAGCATTTT
CASSFGDSNQPQHF
>TRBD2|TRBV7-3|TRBJ2-5|NA
TGTGCCAGCAGCCTCCAGCGGGGGGGCAGGGAGACCCAGTACTTC
CASSLQRGGRETQYF
>NA|TRBV4-1|TRBJ1-6|NA
TGCGCCAGCAGCCAAGAGGAGGGGCCCTATAATTCACCCCTCCACTTT
CASSQEEGPYNSPLHF
>NA|TRBV19|TRBJ1-5|NA
TGTGCCAGTAGTATGCATGGACAAGGACAGCCCCAGCATTTT
CASSMHGQGQPQHF
>TRBD1|TRBV12-5|TRBJ1-3|NA
TGTGCTAGTGGGCCACCCGACAGGGGAGGGGTCGGTAACACCATATATTTT
CASGPPDRGGVGNTIYF
>NA|TRBV6-5|TRBJ2-7|NA
TGTGCCAGCAGTTACTCGAACTACGGCGGTTACTACGAGCAGTACTTC
CASSYSNYGGYYEQYF
>TRBD1|TRBV7-9|TRBJ1-5|NA
TGTGCCAGCAGCCCCTCGGACAGGGGGAATCAGCCCCAGCATTTT
CASSPSDRGNQPQHF
>NA|TRBV12-3/TRBV12-4|TRBJ2-5|NA
TGTGCCAGCGGGGGGGGCTCAGAGACCCAGTACTTC
CASGGGSETQYF
>TRBD1|TRBV5-1|TRBJ2-7|NA
TGCGCCAGCAGCGCGCGACAGGGGTCTGGCGAGCAGTACTTC
CASSARQGSGEQYF
>TRBD1|TRBV30|TRBJ2-4|NA
TGTGCCTGGTCACGAGTTGGGACAGCACAGATAGCCAAAAACATTCAGTACTTC
CAWSRVGTAQIAKNIQYF
>NA|TRBV4-3|TRBJ2-6|NA
TGCGCCAGCAGCCTACAGGGCCCTGGGGCCAACGTCCTGACTTTC
CASSLQGPGANVLTF
>NA|TRBV7-2|TRBJ1-2|NA
TGTGCCAGCAACAGGGACGAAGATGGCTACACCTTC
CASNRDEDGYTF
>TRBD1|TRBV27|TRBJ2-1|once
TGTGCCAGCAGTTTTCCGGACAGGGGCAGGGATGAGCAGTTCTTC
CASSFPDRGRDEQFF
>NA|TRBV5-1|TRBJ2-1|NA
TGCGCCAGCAGCTTGGCAGGGCCATACAATGAGCAGTTCTTC
CASSLAGPYNEQFF
>NA|TRBV6-5|TRBJ1-2|NA
TGTGCCAGCAGTAACCCACAGGACTATGGCTACACCTTC
CASSNPQDYGYTF
>NA|TRBV18|TRBJ1-5|NA
TGTGCCAGCTCACCCGGCCGGGAGAGTCAGCCCCAGCATTTT
CASSPGRESQPQHF
>NA|TRBV29-1|TRBJ1-2|NA
TGCAGCGTAATGGGGGGGGGACTGACCTATGGCTACACCTTC
CSVMGGGLTYGYTF
>NA|TRBV6-6|TRBJ1-1|NA
TGTGCCAGCAGTTATACAATCGCTGAAGCTTTCTTT
CASSYTIAEAFF
>TRBD2|TRBV7-2|TRBJ2-3|NA
TGTGCCAGCAGCTCGGGACTAGCCAAAGATACGCAGTATTTT
CASSSGLAKDTQYF
>TRBD1|TRBV6-5|TRBJ1-1|NA
TGTGCCAGCATCCCGACAGGGGGAAACACTGAAGCTTTCTTT
CASIPTGGNTEAFF
>TRBD2|TRBV27|TRBJ2-2|NA
TGTGCCAGCATCGCGGGGGGTTTCACCGGGGAGCTGTTTTTT
CASIAGGFTGELFF
>NA|TRBV30|TRBJ1-1|once
TGTGCCTGGAAGCGAGCGCCCGGCACTCCTGAAGCTTTCTTT
CAWKRAPGTPEAFF
>NA|TRBV7-8|TRBJ1-2|NA
TGTGCCAGCAGCTCAGCGGGGAGGGCCTATGGCTACACCTTC
CASSSAGRAYGYTF
>NA|TRBV27|TRBJ1-2|NA
TGTGCCAGCAGTTTCTCCCAGGGCAAATATGGCTACACCTTC
CASSFSQGKYGYTF
>NA|TRBV5-1|TRBJ1-2|NA
TGCGCCAGCAGCTTGGACGCCGGGAAGGCGAACTATGGCTACACCTTC
CASSLDAGKANYGYTF
>NA|TRBV29-1|TRBJ1-2|few
TGCAGCGTTGATAAGGTGGACTGGGACACCCACTATGGCTACACCTTC
CSVDKVDWDTHYGYTF
>NA|TRBV5-8|TRBJ1-5|few
TGTGCCAGCAGCTTGGGACAGCTCTTATACCAGCCCCAGCATTTT
CASSLGQLLYQPQHF
>NA|TRBV11-2|TRBJ2-2|NA
TGTGCCAGCAGCTTAGATCGGGGTACCGGGGAGCTGTTTTTT
CASSLDRGTGELFF
>NA|TRBV9|TRBJ2-2|NA
TGTGCCAGCAGCGTAGAGGGGGGGTTAGCCGGGGAGCTGTTTTTT
CASSVEGGLAGELFF